Below, one T cell receptor (beta chain) is given with its context. This sample is drawn from a study of blood T cell repertoires in COVID-19. Looking at the study overall: Sample material is recorded as cDNA or gDNA derived from T cells, B-cell-depleted T cells, or PBMCs.

Produced via immunoSEQ multiplex PCR; TCRdb's table is partial and in-frame only. The sample holds 200,000 or so clones; approximately 90% are singletons and the top ten take less than 14%. CDR3 size: 15 residues. Looked up from germline, CDR1 is ENHRY and CDR2 is SYGVKD. Trimming shortened V by 2 bases and J by 5 bases, and 15 bases separated the two germline ends. Clinical history reported by participants formed the basis on which cohorts were assigned. What the recovered Cohort 3 donors had was two negative PCRs, clearance, or symptom resolution. This chain connects TRBV10-3 to TRBJ1-2, with D possibly matching TRBD1 (5 bases). Material: PBMCs or T cells enriched from blood (not recorded which). This receptor was taken from a man between 25 and 39 years old who had recovered from COVID-19. CDR3 DNA sequence: TGTGCCATCAGTGAGCAGGGCTCGGAGGGGTATGGCTACACCTTC. Translated: CAISEQGSEGYGYTF.